This is a list of T cell receptor beta chains from one sample in a study of T cell clusters in autoimmune cytopenias. For each CDR3 protein, TCRdb gives one entry from its re-call of the multiplex PCR reads, without DNA. The sample data list some 14,000 distinct CDR3 sequences. The sequencing input was peripheral blood. These receptors all stem from a human donor with an autoimmune cytopenia or autoimmune hepatitis (not recorded which). Each CDR3 is given with its conserved first and last residue. Some rows have no size entry. The others give once, few or many, or a class for an expanded clone.

medium-sized	TRBV6-5	TRBJ1-2	CASSYRIEAASRYGYTF
-	TRBV27	TRBJ1-1	CASSFLGRKNTEAFF
-	TRBV29-1	TRBJ1-4	CSVRTEIYGKLFF
medium-sized	TRBV12-3/TRBV12-4	TRBJ2-1	CASSETGGSYNEQFF
-	TRBV24-1	TRBJ2-3	CATSSGAGTDTQYF
medium-sized	TRBV6-1	TRBJ2-7	CASILRRDRTGEQYF
-	TRBV19	TRBJ2-5	CASSMVRDRETQYF
-	TRBV6-1	TRBJ2-7	CASSETGSPYEQYF
-	TRBV19	TRBJ1-1	CASSIGAARWTEAFF
-	TRBV30	TRBJ1-4	CAWSWEEKLFF
-	TRBV19	TRBJ2-3	CASSIGTAFSGTQYF
-	TRBV5-1	TRBJ2-5	CASSPEGTGGGETQYF
-	TRBV12-3/TRBV12-4	TRBJ2-7	CASSPLGQLNSYEQYF
medium-sized	TRBV15	TRBJ2-1	CATSRGLEQFF
medium-sized	TRBV12-3/TRBV12-4	TRBJ1-5	CASSYRGRDQPQHF
medium-sized	TRBV6-2/TRBV6-3	TRBJ2-1	CASSYSASGRANEQFF
-	TRBV20-1	TRBJ2-3	CSAPGTSGRDGTQYF
-	TRBV20-1	TRBJ2-2	CSAPLRGTNTGELFF
-	TRBV6-5	TRBJ2-1	CASSYSFPGTGGDEQFF
-	TRBV27	TRBJ1-5	CASSLGALPHQPQHF
-	TRBV19	TRBJ2-3	CASSIARGYTDTQYF
medium-sized	TRBV29-1	TRBJ1-1	CSGGQGTTEAFF
-	TRBV29-1	TRBJ1-2	CSVETNYGYTF
-	TRBV15	TRBJ1-2	CATSRGSSYGYTF
medium-sized	TRBV29-1	TRBJ1-6	CSPGQGENSPLHF
-	TRBV7-9	TRBJ1-6	CASSSLRGRSDSPLHF
-	TRBV5-6	TRBJ2-2	CASSLKVLNTGELFF
-	TRBV12-3/TRBV12-4	TRBJ1-6	CASSRGQGGNSPLHF